The rows below give T cell receptor beta chains drawn from one sample of a study of shared clonotypes between healthy human individuals. Only in-frame clones appear in the TCRdb table, and some are missing; sequencing was by immunoSEQ multiplex PCR. The sample holds hundreds of thousands of clones, about 70% seen once. Sequencing was performed on memory CD4+ T cells sorted from blood. The receptor set was obtained from a young man in good health. Both conserved end residues are part of each CDR3.

CDR3aa,j_gene,v_gene
CAISEVAGALGGPQHF,TRBJ1-5,TRBV10-3
CASSPGGISNTEAFF,TRBJ1-1,TRBV5-4
CASSLGQGPAFF,TRBJ1-1,TRBV5-6
CASSVGVGELFF,TRBJ2-2,TRBV9
CAWSVKWVRYF,TRBJ2-7,TRBV30
CASSHSQGHLNTEAFF,TRBJ1-1,TRBV7-9
CASSFNRREGTDTQYF,TRBJ2-3,TRBV5-1
CASSLPVGAYSYEQYF,TRBJ2-7,TRBV2
CASSQELGRGYGYTF,TRBJ1-2,TRBV4-1
CASRTGGAATEAFF,TRBJ1-1,TRBV7-3
CASSLWTSGRSYNEQFF,TRBJ2-1,TRBV5-1
CASSPDYNEQFF,TRBJ2-1,TRBV7-6
CASSLFSQGYTF,TRBJ1-2,TRBV27
CASTQQSWTGTDTQYF,TRBJ2-3,TRBV2
CASSLQFLDGTGELFF,TRBJ2-2,TRBV7-6
CASSPIDSTDTQYF,TRBJ2-3,TRBV18
CAISGTVGGTGELFF,TRBJ2-2,TRBV10-3
CASSPHVGTEAFF,TRBJ1-1,TRBV5-1
CASSFFDEQFF,TRBJ2-1,TRBV7-2
CASSEAGSLAGALETQYF,TRBJ2-5,TRBV6-1
CAISPLEYLEQYF,TRBJ2-7,TRBV10-3
CASSNSRGLGSRGSMNTEAFF,TRBJ1-1,TRBV7-8
CASSLTSGRRLAKNIQYF,TRBJ2-4,TRBV2
CASSPSEPGNYGYTF,TRBJ1-2,TRBV28
CASSLKGGFFTDTQYF,TRBJ2-3,TRBV19
CASSPLVGDPRGYTF,TRBJ1-2,TRBV18
CASNPRTSYEQYF,TRBJ2-7,TRBV2